These 3 T cell receptor beta chains originate from one sample sequenced in a study of CD8 T cells in ankylosing spondylitis. Each CDR3 protein is one row after TCRdb ran MiXCR on the 5' RACE reads. Of 250,000 to 300,000 distinct CDR3 sequences in the sample, about 18% were seen once. Sample: blood, either unsorted or a sorted T cell fraction (not recorded which). All receptors derive from a male donor with ankylosing spondylitis or in good health (not recorded which).

This rearrangement joins TRBV4-2 to TRBJ2-3, with D unresolved. Trimming took off 1 base at V and 0 bases at J, with 11 bases between the two ends. CDR1 is LGHNA, CDR2 YNFKEQ, per germline. This CDR3 is 16 amino acids long. CDR3 amino acids: CASSQGVSFSTDTQYF. Here the CDR3 DNA reads TGTGCCAGCAGCCAAGGAGTTAGCTTTAGCACAGATACGCAGTATTTT.

The genes are TRBV7-8 and TRBJ2-7; D may be TRBD1 or TRBD2 (5 bases each). Trimming took 7 bases from V and 4 from J, leaving 17 bases between them. CDR3 length: 14 amino acids. The germline gives CDR1 SGHVS, CDR2 FQNEAQ. CDR3 DNA: TGTGCCAGCACCCAAGAGAGGGGCCCGTACGAGCAGTACTTC. Protein sequence: CASTQERGPYEQYF.

This rearrangement joins TRBV20-1 to TRBJ2-1, with 11 bases fitting TRBD2. The CDR3 is made up of 12 amino acids. Trimming removed 6 bases from V and 7 bases from J; junction bases left unmatched: 2. The germline CDR1 and CDR2 sequences are DFQATT and SNEGSKA (reference sequence). CDR3 residues: CSAGLAENEQFF. CDR3 DNA sequence: TGCAGTGCGGGACTAGCGGAGAATGAGCAGTTCTTC.